These 28 T cell receptor beta chains were sequenced from one sample in a study of shared clonotypes between healthy human individuals. The assay was immunoSEQ multiplex PCR, and TCRdb's table has in-frame clones only and misses some. The data show around 1.4 million clones, around 98.5% seen once. Sequencing was carried out using naive CD4+ T cells sorted from blood. Subset here: CD45RA+ positively selected. The source is a man under 40 in good health.

The chain is built from TRBV6-1 and TRBJ1-5; possibly TRBD1 for D (6 bases). Germline V CDR1 and CDR2: MNHNS, SASEGT. The CDR3 covers 15 residues. With 4 bases removed from V and 3 bases from J, the gap between germline ends came to 13 bases. The CDR3 DNA is TGTGCCAGCAGTGTACAGGGAATTTTCAATCAGCCCCAGCATTTT. It translates to CASSVQGIFNQPQHF.

The rearrangement joins TRBV5-1 to TRBJ2-5, with a possible D match to TRBD2 (5 bases). CDR1 is SGHRS, CDR2 YFSETQ, per germline. V dropped 5 bases and J dropped 3 bases, with 23 bases sitting between them. This CDR3 contains 17 residues. The CDR3 sequence is CASRRGYLSSQKETQYF. The CDR3 nucleotides are TGCGCCAGCAGAAGAGGGTATCTGTCTTCCCAGAAAGAGACCCAGTACTTC.

The J gene is TRBJ2-2, the V gene TRBV19; perhaps TRBD1 as D (6 bases). The CDR3 is 15 residues long. Trimming took off 3 bases at V and 5 bases at J, with 13 bases between the two ends. Germline loops: CDR1 LNHDA, CDR2 SQIVND (reference sequence). The CDR3 sequence: CASSMGPGETGELFF. In nucleotides, the CDR3 is TGTGCCAGTAGTATGGGGCCAGGGGAAACCGGGGAGCTGTTTTTT.

V and J are TRBV11-2 and TRBJ2-3; D unclear. Germline CDR1 reads SGHAT; CDR2 reads FQNNGV. The V end lost 2 bases, the J end lost 9 bases, and 9 bases lay between the germline ends. This CDR3 comprises 12 residues. The CDR3 is CASSLLTPTQYF. The CDR3 nucleotides read TGTGCCAGCAGCTTATTAACTCCCACGCAGTATTTT. The variable domain in full, with the rest retrieved from reference TRBV11-2 and TRBJ2-3, is EAGVAQSPRYKIIEKRQSVAFWCNPISGHATLYWYQQILGQGPKLLIQFQNNGVVDDSQLPKDRFSAERLKGVDSTLKIQPAKLEDSAVYLCASSLLTPTQYFGPGTRLTVL.

With regard to this clone: The same CDR3 arises from other DNA sequences in this sample as well. The chain is built from TRBV19 and TRBJ2-3; 8 nucleotides align to TRBD2. The CDR3 consists of 14 residues. Germline values: CDR1 LNHDA, CDR2 SQIVND (reference sequence). Germline trimming cut 6 bases from V and 0 bases from J; bases unmatched to any gene: 2. The CDR3 DNA is TGTGCCAGTAGGCCTAGCGGGAGCACAGATACGCAGTATTTT. It specifies CASRPSGSTDTQYF.

The chain uses TRBV15 and TRBJ2-7; tentatively, D is TRBD2 (6 bases). CDR3 size: 15 residues. From germline, CDR1 is LNHNV and CDR2 YYDKDF (reference sequence). Trimming removed 3 bases at V and 3 bases at J, with 15 bases between. The CDR3 sequence is CATSREGSKIYEQYF. CDR3 coding DNA: TGTGCCACCAGCAGGGAGGGATCAAAAATCTACGAGCAGTACTTC.

The rearrangement joins TRBV2 to TRBJ1-5, with 9 nucleotides matching TRBD1. The CDR3 runs to 15 residues. Germline-derived CDR1 and CDR2 are SNHLY and FYNNEI. V gave up 7 bases and J gave up 3 bases; unmatched junction bases: 7. This chain's CDR3 is CASNRDRVNNQPQHF. The DNA for the CDR3 is TGTGCCAGCAACCGGGACAGGGTAAACAATCAGCCCCAGCATTTT.

The chain couples TRBV27 to TRBJ1-2, with a tentative D call TRBD1 (6 bases). Per the germline V gene, CDR1 is MNHEY and CDR2 is SMNVEV (reference sequence). The CDR3 sequence is 13 residues long. The V end was cut by 3 bases, the J end by 4 bases, with 9 bases between. In nucleotides, the CDR3 is TGTGCCAGCAGTTTTACAGGGACCTATGGCTACACCTTC. Translating it yields CASSFTGTYGYTF.

The V gene is TRBV15, the J gene TRBJ2-2, with TRBD2 matching 8 bases. V was pared by 4 bases and J by 0 bases, with 4 bases of the junction left unmatched. This CDR3 has 16 amino acids. Germline CDR1 LNHNV, CDR2 YYDKDF (reference sequence). The CDR3 spells CATSTGLVTNTGELFF. The CDR3 nucleotides are TGTGCCACCAGCACGGGACTAGTGACGAACACCGGGGAGCTGTTTTTT.

The J gene is TRBJ2-1, the V gene TRBV7-3, with a tentative D call TRBD2 (6 bases). The CDR3 length is 14 residues. Trimming pared 4 bases from V and 9 bases from J, leaving 16 bases between. The germline CDR1 and CDR2 sequences are SGHTA and FQGTGA. The CDR3 DNA reads TGTGCCAGCAGCTATACCGGGAGAAGCCCTGAGCAGTTCTTC. Protein sequence: CASSYTGRSPEQFF.

This clone has only one observation. The chain joins TRBV27 to TRBJ1-2; 7 nucleotides match TRBD1. This CDR3 has 15 amino acids. The germline gives CDR1 MNHEY, CDR2 SMNVEV (reference sequence). V was pared by 3 bases and J by 6 bases, with 10 bases of the junction left unmatched. The CDR3 DNA reads TGTGCCAGCAGTTTTCGACAGGGTGTATCGGATGGCTACACCTTC. It is translated as CASSFRQGVSDGYTF.

This chain links TRBV29-1 with TRBJ1-5, with D possibly being TRBD1 (5 bases). CDR3 size: 12 residues. Trimming removed 7 bases at V and 11 bases at J, with 18 bases between. CDR1 SQVTM and CDR2 ANQGSEA come from the germline V gene. Written as DNA, the CDR3 is TGCAGCGGATTGTTGGAGGGGCTGACCCAGCATTTT. Amino acid sequence: CSGLLEGLTQHF.

The chain links TRBV29-1 to TRBJ1-5; no definite D call. The CDR3 is 13 residues long. The germline CDR1 and CDR2 sequences are SQVTM and ANQGSEA. The CDR3 bases are TGCAGTCGCGGGGAGGGCCGCCGTCAGCCCCAGCATTTT. Protein product: CSRGEGRRQPQHF.

This clone is a singleton in its sample. The chain uses TRBV2 and TRBJ2-3; 7 nucleotides align to TRBD1. This CDR3 spans 14 amino acids. CDR1 is SNHLY, CDR2 FYNNEI, per germline. The V gene end was trimmed by 6 bases and the J gene end by 2 bases; junction bases not matched to a gene: 5. The CDR3 sequence: CASRVDRNTDTQYF. The CDR3 nucleotides read TGTGCCAGCAGAGTGGACAGGAACACAGATACGCAGTATTTT.

This chain connects TRBV2 to TRBJ1-4, with TRBD1 as a possible D gene (6 bases). V was cut by 6 bases and J by 3 bases, with 14 bases left in between. This CDR3 is 15 amino acids long. Germline V CDR1 and CDR2: SNHLY, FYNNEI. The CDR3 here is CASSPRGGSNEKLFF. For the CDR3, the DNA is TGTGCCAGCAGCCCCAGGGGAGGGTCTAATGAAAAACTGTTTTTT.

CDR3 nucleotide sequence: TGCAGCGTTGAAGATTCGGGGGGTTACACCGGGGAGCTGTTTTTT. Amino acids: CSVEDSGGYTGELFF. The rearrangement joins TRBV29-1 to TRBJ2-2; the match to TRBD2 covers 7 bases. The germline V gene has CDR1 SQVTM and CDR2 ANQGSEA. V gave up 0 bases and J gave up 3 bases; unmatched junction bases: 4. The CDR3 loop spans 15 amino acids.

The rearrangement uses TRBV7-9 and TRBJ2-7, with 7 nucleotides matching TRBD2. Trimming removed 3 bases from V and 0 bases from J; junction bases left unmatched: 8. Germline-derived CDR1 and CDR2 are SEHNR and FQNEAQ (reference sequence). The CDR3 is 16 amino acids. The CDR3 protein is CASSFKGRESSYEQYF. DNA of the CDR3: TGTGCCAGCAGCTTCAAGGGGAGGGAATCCTCCTACGAGCAGTACTTC.

The rearrangement joins TRBV5-1 to TRBJ2-1, with 8 nucleotides matching TRBD1. Germline lookup yields CDR1 SGHRS and CDR2 YFSETQ. The CDR3 contains 15 residues. V dropped 0 bases and J dropped 6; count of bases not matched to a gene: 5. The CDR3 spells CASSLGATGVNEQFF. The CDR3 bases are TGCGCCAGCAGCTTGGGAGCGACAGGGGTCAATGAGCAGTTCTTC.

The chain uses TRBV6-5 and TRBJ2-1, with 7 bases matching TRBD2. The CDR3 contains 16 residues. With 4 bases clipped from V and 2 bases from J, the junction kept 8 bases outside the gene matches. Germline assignment: CDR1 MNHEY and CDR2 SVGAGI. As DNA, the CDR3 is TGTGCCAGCAGTTGGTTTAGCGGGTCAACCTACAATGAGCAGTTCTTC. Translating it yields CASSWFSGSTYNEQFF.

V and J are TRBV11-2 and TRBJ2-3, with a possible D match to TRBD2 (5 bases). The CDR3 extends over 16 amino acids. Germline V lookup: CDR1 SGHAT, CDR2 FQNNGV. The V and J ends lost 7 bases and 2 bases respectively, with 19 bases between them. The CDR3 nucleotides are TGTGCCAGCACCCGAGTGGTCTCGACTACCACAGATACGCAGTATTTT. This gives the protein CASTRVVSTTTDTQYF.

Only one count was recorded for this clone. The rearrangement links TRBV9 to TRBJ2-7; perhaps D is TRBD1 or TRBD2 (5 bases each). The CDR3 has 15 amino acids. The V end lost 1 base, the J end lost 2 bases, and 13 bases lay between the germline ends. Germline CDR1 SGDLS, CDR2 YYNGEE. The CDR3 loop is CASSVLDGATYEQYF. In DNA, the CDR3 is TGTGCCAGCAGCGTATTAGACGGGGCCACCTACGAGCAGTACTTC.

This chain links TRBV28 with TRBJ2-2, with 7 bases aligning to TRBD1. This CDR3 is 16 amino acids long. V gave up 1 base and J gave up 5 bases; unmatched junction bases: 7. Germline CDR1 is MDHEN and CDR2 is SYDVKM. This CDR3 is CASSLLGGILTGELFF. DNA for the CDR3: TGTGCCAGCAGTTTATTAGGGGGCATTCTGACCGGGGAGCTGTTTTTT. The full variable domain, rest sourced from reference TRBV28 and TRBJ2-2, is DVKVTQSSRYLVKRTGEKVFLECVQDMDHENMFWYRQDPGLGLRLIYFSYDVKMKEKGDIPEGYSVSREKKERFSLILESASTNQTSMYLCASSLLGGILTGELFFGEGSRLTVL.

The rearrangement uses TRBV14 and TRBJ2-6; maybe TRBD1 (5 bases). The V gene's germline CDR1 is SGHDN and CDR2 FVKESK. CDR3 length: 17 amino acids. Trimming pared 0 bases from V and 2 bases from J, leaving 11 bases between. The CDR3 sequence is CASSQERGRAGANVLTF. In DNA, the CDR3 is TGTGCCAGCAGCCAAGAACGTGGCAGGGCTGGGGCCAACGTCCTGACTTTC.

The chain links TRBV15 to TRBJ2-7; D unclear. The CDR3 length is 11 residues. The germline V and J ends were trimmed by 3 bases and 5 bases, with 5 bases remaining between them. Per germline, CDR1 LNHNV and CDR2 YYDKDF (reference sequence). CDR3: CATSSLNEQYF. As DNA, the CDR3 is TGTGCCACCAGCAGCCTTAACGAGCAGTACTTC.

The V call is TRBV20-1, the J call TRBJ1-1; D is ambiguous. The CDR3 has 11 residues. Germline CDR1 is DFQATT and CDR2 is SNEGSKA (reference sequence). The CDR3 nucleotides read TGCAGGGCCAAGGGTCGGACTGAAGCTTTCTTT. This translates into CRAKGRTEAFF.

On this clone: Other DNA sequences from this sample encode an identical CDR3 as well. J is TRBJ2-7 and V is TRBV18, with no clear D. The V end was cut by 1 base, the J end by 1 base, with 2 bases between. Germline V gene data show CDR1 as KGHSH and CDR2 as LQKENI. The CDR3 sequence is 12 residues long. The CDR3 DNA reads as TGTGCCAGCTCACCACGGTCCTACGAGCAGTACTTC. Translated, it gives CASSPRSYEQYF.

The chain has TRBV11-2 and TRBJ1-1, with 7 bases matching TRBD1. J was trimmed by 7 bases and V by 0 bases; bases with no gene match: 8. Germline CDR1 and CDR2: SGHAT and FQNNGV. This CDR3 is built from 15 residues. The chain's CDR3 is CASSLEGTGTVEAFF. The CDR3 DNA reads as TGTGCCAGCAGCTTAGAGGGGACGGGGACAGTTGAAGCTTTCTTT. Full variable domain (rest looked up from reference TRBV11-2 and TRBJ1-1): EAGVAQSPRYKIIEKRQSVAFWCNPISGHATLYWYQQILGQGPKLLIQFQNNGVVDDSQLPKDRFSAERLKGVDSTLKIQPAKLEDSAVYLCASSLEGTGTVEAFFGQGTRLTVV.

The chain couples TRBV5-4 to TRBJ2-2; the match to TRBD2 covers 12 bases. The CDR3 contains 16 residues. In germline, CDR1 is SGHNT, CDR2 YYREEE (reference sequence). After removal of 5 bases from V and 0 bases from J, the junction contained 2 bases not matched to a gene. The CDR3 bases are TGTGCCAGCAGGACTAGCGGGAGCGCGAACACCGGGGAGCTGTTTTTT. It yields the protein CASRTSGSANTGELFF.